This T cell receptor (beta chain) is from a study of shared clonotypes between healthy human individuals. Study-wide background: For every donor, three CD4 naive, three CD4 memory, two CD8 naive and one CD8 memory plates were used.

Germline V lookup: CDR1 SQVTM, CDR2 ANQGSEA. The V and J ends lost 6 bases and 6 bases respectively, with 11 bases between them. The CDR3 sequence is 11 residues long. The table came from immunoSEQ multiplex PCR; TCRdb's copy has only in-frame clones and leaves some out. The profile shows about 750,000 clones, roughly 92% of them singletons. Naive CD8 cells were CD45RO-negative, positively selected for CCR7, excluding terminally differentiated effector memory CD45RA+ cells. Sequencing was carried out using naive CD8+ T cells sorted from blood. The chain joins TRBV29-1 to TRBJ1-1; D ambiguous. This receptor was taken from a man aged 30 to 39 in good health. The CDR3 sequence: CSVQYSSEAFF. The CDR3 coding sequence is TGCAGCGTGCAGTACAGTTCTGAAGCTTTCTTT.